A selection of T cell receptor beta chains follows, all from one sample in a study of blood T cells in healthy people across ages. TCRdb called the 5' RACE reads again in MiXCR, with one record for every CDR3 protein. Of over 950,000 distinct CDR3 sequences in the sample, around 54% were seen once. The material sequenced was blood. The origin of the receptors is a woman aged 60 to 75 in good health. Each CDR3 is given with its conserved first and last residue. The order of the fields is clone size, J gene, D gene, CDR3 length, V gene, CDR3 protein, CDR3 DNA. D genes are given only for firm matches. Where a row states a size, it is once, few, many or the class of an expanded clone; other rows omit it.

. | TRBJ2-5 | TRBD1 | 15 | TRBV20-1 | CSARPTGGQRETQYF | TGCAGTGCACGTCCTACAGGGGGGCAGCGAGAGACCCAGTACTTC
. | TRBJ2-2 | . | 14 | TRBV7-2 | CASSLRPYTGELFF | TGTGCCAGCAGCTTACGCCCGTACACCGGGGAGCTGTTTTTT
. | TRBJ1-4 | . | 12 | TRBV29-1 | CSVELFNEKLFF | TGCAGCGTTGAATTGTTTAATGAAAAACTGTTTTTT
few | TRBJ2-1 | . | 15 | TRBV5-1 | CASSLGPDSDNEQFF | TGCGCCAGCAGCTTGGGTCCTGACAGCGACAATGAGCAGTTCTTC
few | TRBJ1-5 | . | 15 | TRBV7-2 | CASSLEPGSNQPQHF | TGTGCCAGCAGCTTAGAGCCGGGAAGCAATCAGCCCCAGCATTTT
. | TRBJ1-1 | TRBD1 | 12 | TRBV11-2 | CASSIDRGKAFF | TGTGCCAGCAGCATAGACAGGGGGAAAGCTTTCTTT
. | TRBJ2-7 | . | 14 | TRBV2 | CASLQGHGSYEQYF | TGTGCCAGCCTGCAGGGACACGGGTCCTACGAGCAGTACTTC
. | TRBJ2-3 | TRBD1 | 14 | TRBV5-1 | CASSHGTGVDTQYF | TGCGCCAGCAGCCACGGGACAGGGGTGGATACGCAGTATTTT
. | TRBJ1-2 | TRBD1 | 14 | TRBV19 | CASSRDTGVDGYTF | TGTGCCAGTAGCCGCGACACAGGGGTCGATGGCTACACCTTC
few | TRBJ2-4 | . | 14 | TRBV5-1 | CASSEGLAKNIQYF | TGCGCCAGCAGCGAAGGATTAGCCAAAAACATTCAGTACTTC
few | TRBJ2-5 | . | 14 | TRBV27 | CASSLGVVGETQYF | TGTGCCAGCAGTTTGGGCGTGGTGGGAGAGACCCAGTACTTC
. | TRBJ1-3 | . | 10 | TRBV2 | CASRVNTIYF | TGTGCCAGCAGGGTAAACACCATATATTTT
. | TRBJ2-1 | TRBD2 | 18 | TRBV7-8 | CARSLKGASGSIRNEQFF | TGTGCCAGAAGCTTAAAGGGGGCTAGCGGGAGTATTAGGAATGAGCAGTTCTTC
few | TRBJ2-1 | . | 14 | TRBV5-1 | CASSPGPGTNEQFF | TGCGCCAGCAGCCCCGGTCCCGGGACTAATGAGCAGTTCTTC
. | TRBJ2-1 | . | 15 | TRBV10-3 | CAISEFGLIGNKQFF | TGTGCCATCAGTGAGTTCGGGCTAATAGGGAATAAGCAGTTCTTC
. | TRBJ2-3 | . | 15 | TRBV28 | CASRQIGRGADTQYF | TGTGCCAGCAGGCAAATAGGGAGAGGGGCAGATACGCAGTATTTT
. | TRBJ1-2 | . | 12 | TRBV4-2 | CASSQGEYGYTF | TGTGCCAGCAGCCAAGGGGAATATGGCTACACCTTC
few | TRBJ2-3 | . | 12 | TRBV12-3/TRBV12-4 | CASSLVKDTQYF | TGTGCCAGCAGCCTAGTGAAAGATACGCAGTATTTT
many | TRBJ1-2 | . | 12 | TRBV2 | CASSGLAVGYTF | TGTGCCAGCAGTGGGCTGGCGGTCGGCTACACCTTC
. | TRBJ1-4 | . | 15 | TRBV3-1 | CASSQDRVINEKLFF | TGTGCCAGCAGCCAAGATCGGGTGATTAATGAAAAACTGTTTTTT
. | TRBJ2-7 | . | 13 | TRBV20-1 | CSAPGDTLREQYF | TGCAGTGCTCCCGGGGATACCCTGCGGGAGCAGTACTTC
. | TRBJ2-5 | . | 15 | TRBV11-2 | CASSRGTSTEETQYF | TGTGCCAGCAGCAGAGGGACTTCCACTGAAGAGACCCAGTACTTC
. | TRBJ2-1 | TRBD1 | 15 | TRBV7-2 | CASSADRGTYNEQFF | TGTGCCAGCAGCGCCGACAGGGGGACCTACAATGAGCAGTTCTTC
many | TRBJ1-5 | . | 15 | TRBV2 | CASSEGQALNQPQHF | TGTGCCAGCAGTGAAGGACAGGCCCTCAATCAGCCCCAGCATTTT
. | TRBJ2-3 | . | 14 | TRBV4-3 | CASSQVVSSDTQYF | TGCGCCAGCAGCCAAGTAGTCAGTTCAGATACGCAGTATTTT
. | TRBJ2-7 | . | 12 | TRBV2 | CASRLGAGEQYF | TGTGCCAGCAGGTTGGGGGCGGGCGAGCAGTACTTC
few | TRBJ2-7 | . | 12 | TRBV29-1 | CSVLTELYEQYF | TGCAGCGTGCTGACAGAACTTTACGAGCAGTACTTC
many | TRBJ2-6 | . | 16 | TRBV29-1 | CSVEKSARSGANVLTF | TGCAGCGTTGAAAAGTCCGCCCGCTCTGGGGCCAACGTCCTGACTTTC
. | TRBJ2-1 | . | 16 | TRBV21-1 | CASSKGGGTGSREQFF | TGTGCCAGCAGCAAAGGTGGAGGGACAGGATCTCGTGAGCAGTTCTTC
few | TRBJ2-1 | TRBD2 | 12 | TRBV29-1 | CSVREAYNEQFF | TGCAGCGTCCGGGAGGCCTACAATGAGCAGTTCTTC
. | TRBJ1-1 | . | 15 | TRBV2 | CASSRAGRGFTEAFF | TGTGCCAGCTCCCGGGCGGGCCGCGGGTTCACTGAAGCTTTCTTT
. | TRBJ2-5 | TRBD2 | 21 | TRBV7-8 | CASSLAPSRLAVNGGEETQYF | TGTGCCAGCAGCTTAGCCCCTTCTAGACTAGCGGTCAATGGTGGGGAGGAGACCCAGTACTTC
. | TRBJ2-4 | TRBD2 | 12 | TRBV28 | CASSRGLREQHF | TGTGCCAGCAGTAGGGGTTTGCGGGAGCAGCACTTC
. | TRBJ2-1 | TRBD2 | 14 | TRBV20-1 | CSARAAGGNNEQFF | TGCAGTGCTAGAGCGGCGGGGGGGAACAATGAGCAGTTCTTC
. | TRBJ2-7 | . | 11 | TRBV7-2 | CAGSPGYEQYF | TGTGCCGGCAGCCCGGGCTACGAGCAGTACTTC
. | TRBJ2-7 | TRBD2 | 15 | TRBV5-1 | CASSKTSGQAYEQYF | TGCGCCAGCAGCAAAACTAGCGGGCAGGCCTACGAGCAGTACTTC
few | TRBJ2-7 | TRBD2 | 15 | TRBV28 | CASSAGTSVPYEQYF | TGTGCCAGCAGCGCAGGGACTAGCGTGCCCTACGAGCAGTACTTC
. | TRBJ2-7 | TRBD1 | 14 | TRBV28 | CASSDRGPTYEQYF | TGTGCCAGCAGTGACAGGGGGCCCACCTACGAGCAGTACTTC
. | TRBJ1-6 | TRBD1 | 15 | TRBV20-1 | CSARDGTGNNSPLHF | TGCAGTGCTAGAGACGGGACAGGGAACAATTCACCCCTCCACTTT